This entry lists 26 T cell receptor beta chains sequenced from one sample in a study of T cells in Graves' hyperthyroidism and ophthalmopathy. RNA transcripts served as the template for amplifying TCR beta CDR3 regions. The study used the HTBI primer set for a first-round RT-PCR of the TCR CDR3. Via MiXCR, TCRdb re-called the multiplex PCR reads, giving one row per CDR3 protein. The sample comprises hundreds of thousands of distinct CDR3 sequences, around 42% of which are singletons, and 8.2% rests with the top ten. The source material was peripheral blood or thyroid tissue (not recorded which). The receptors were sampled from a woman aged 18-29 years with Graves' hyperthyroidism.

This clonotype was seen a few times. The gene calls are TRBV5-1 and TRBJ2-7; TRBD1 or TRBD2 may be the D gene (5 bases each). The germline V gene encodes CDR1 SGHRS and CDR2 YFSETQ. V was clipped by 4 bases and J by 3 bases, with 14 bases between them. CDR3 size: 14 residues. CDR3 amino acids: CASSQPGRNYEQYF. The CDR3 DNA reads TGCGCCAGCAGCCAACCGGGACGAAACTACGAGCAGTACTTC. Using reference TRBV5-1 and TRBJ2-7 for the parts outside the CDR3, the full variable domain is KAGVTQTPRYLIKTRGQQVTLSCSPISGHRSVSWYQQTPGQGLQFLFEYFSETQRNKGNFPGRFSGRQFSNSRSEMNVSTLELGDSALYLCASSQPGRNYEQYFGPGTRLTVT.

The gene calls are TRBV7-8 and TRBJ1-1, with 8 nucleotides matching TRBD1. Germline CDR1 is SGHVS and CDR2 is FQNEAQ. J was trimmed by 4 bases and V by 2 bases; bases with no gene match: 6. The CDR3 contains 15 residues. In nucleotides, the CDR3 is TGTGCCAGCAGCTTATCCACCGGACAGGGCACTGAAGCTTTCTTT. Its translation: CASSLSTGQGTEAFF. Together with reference TRBV7-8 and TRBJ1-1, the CDR3 gives the full variable domain: GAGVSQSPRYKVAKRGQDVALRCDPISGHVSLFWYQQALGQGPEFLTYFQNEAQLDKSGLPSDRFFAERPEGSVSTLKIQRTQQEDSAVYLCASSLSTGQGTEAFFGQGTRLTVV.

A few counts support this clonotype. This chain connects TRBV29-1 to TRBJ1-1; D not resolved. Germline V gene sequence: CDR1 SQVTM, CDR2 ANQGSEA. CDR3 length equals 11 residues. V gave up 6 bases and J gave up 11 bases, with 16 bases separating them. The CDR3 DNA reads as TGCAGCGTCCCGACGGGGTCTGCGGCTTTCTTT. This sequence encodes CSVPTGSAAFF. The variable domain in full, with the rest retrieved from reference TRBV29-1 and TRBJ1-1, is SAVISQKPSRDICQRGTSLTIQCQVDSQVTMMFWYRQQPGQSLTLIATANQGSEATYESGFVIDKFPISRPNLTFSTLTVSNMSPEDSSIYLCSVPTGSAAFFGQGTRLTVV.

In this sample, this clonotype turned up many times. The V and J genes are TRBV2 and TRBJ2-7; D gene ambiguous. CDR1 SNHLY and CDR2 FYNNEI come from the germline V gene. The CDR3 is 12 residues long. V dropped 8 bases and J dropped 6 bases, with 14 bases sitting between them. DNA of the CDR3: TGTGCCAGCTTCCGTGGAAGTTTCGAGCAGTACTTC. Encoded protein: CASFRGSFEQYF. The complete variable domain, with remaining parts taken from reference TRBV2 and TRBJ2-7, reads EPEVTQTPSHQVTQMGQEVILRCVPISNHLYFYWYRQILGQKVEFLVSFYNNEISEKSEIFDDQFSVERPDGSNFTLKIRSTKLEDSAMYFCASFRGSFEQYFGPGTRLTVT.

This clonotype occurred many times. The chain carries TRBV2 and TRBJ1-5, with a weak D call TRBD1 (6 bases). The CDR3 sequence is 14 residues long. CDR1 SNHLY and CDR2 FYNNEI come from the germline V gene. V was shortened by 6 bases and J by 0 bases, with 9 bases between the two germline ends. Here the CDR3 reads CASRQGYSNQPQHF. Written as DNA, the CDR3 is TGTGCCAGCAGACAGGGTTATAGCAATCAGCCCCAGCATTTT.

Concerning this clonotype: A read error may explain this, as a much larger clone is one base away. The final CDR3 position lacks the conserved phenylalanine or tryptophan, pointing to a likely read error. J is TRBJ1-6 and V is TRBV25-1, with D hard to call. Between the trimmed V and J ends, which lost 8 bases and 7 bases, there was a span of 18 bases. The CDR3 has 15 amino acids. Per the germline V gene, CDR1 is MGHDK and CDR2 is SYGVNS. The CDR3 is CASGQSTISNSPLHL. The CDR3 DNA reads TGTGCCAGCGGCCAATCGACAATCTCGAATTCACCCCTCCACCTT.

The chain has TRBV7-2 and TRBJ2-7; a possible D gene is TRBD1 (5 bases). This CDR3 contains 13 residues. Looked up from germline, CDR1 is SGHTA and CDR2 is FQGNSA. Deletions cut 7 bases from V and 4 bases from J, with 14 bases between. The CDR3 is CASTLGHFYEQYF. The DNA of the CDR3 is TGTGCCAGCACTTTGGGGCATTTTTACGAGCAGTACTTC.

The chain employs TRBV7-9 and TRBJ2-7, with 7 bases matching TRBD1. Trimming cost V 0 bases and J 3 bases; bases outside gene matches: 5. The length of the CDR3 is 15 residues. Germline values: CDR1 SEHNR, CDR2 FQNEAQ (reference sequence). The CDR3 DNA follows: TGTGCCAGCAGCTTAGCGCCGGGACAGAGCTACGAGCAGTACTTC. Encoded protein: CASSLAPGQSYEQYF.

The rearrangement uses TRBV24-1 and TRBJ1-5; D uncertain. The CDR3 runs 12 residues. The germline V and J ends were trimmed by 6 bases and 6 bases, with 8 bases remaining between them. CDR1 and CDR2 (germline): KGHDR, SFDVKD. CDR3 amino acids: CATSYSTQPQHF. The CDR3 bases are TGTGCCACCAGTTACTCGACTCAGCCCCAGCATTTT.

This clonotype showed up many times. The chain is built from TRBV25-1 and TRBJ1-1; weak D call: TRBD1 (5 bases). This CDR3 comprises 13 residues. The V and J ends lost 6 bases and 1 base respectively, with 9 bases between them. Germline V gene lookup returns CDR1 MGHDK and CDR2 SYGVNS. The CDR3 nucleotides read TGTGCCAGCAGGGGACTTCAGAACACTGAAGCTTTCTTT. Protein sequence: CASRGLQNTEAFF.

As for this clonotype: This may be a read error, as it is one base from a much larger clone. V usage is TRBV11-2 and J usage is TRBJ1-2; D is undetermined. V lost 0 bases and J lost 5, with 10 bases in between. The length of the CDR3 is 14 residues. CDR1 is SGHAT, CDR2 FQNNGV, per germline. CDR3 sequence reads: CASSLDSELYGYTF. CDR3 DNA sequence: TGTGCCAGCAGCTTAGACAGTGAACTATATGGCTACACCTTC.

Comment on this clonotype: An end of the junction does not agree with germline; a read error may underlie this. The chain links TRBV2 to TRBJ1-1; TRBD1 matches 10 bases. Per germline, CDR1 SNHLY and CDR2 FYNNEI. The CDR3 covers 14 residues. CDR3 DNA sequence: TGTGCCAGCAGCGAAGTAGGGAGGGACAGGGGAGCTTTCTTT. Encoded protein: CASSEVGRDRGAFF.

This clonotype was seen many times. The chain employs TRBV9 and TRBJ1-6, with D possibly matching TRBD1 (6 bases). This CDR3 spans 14 amino acids. The V gene's germline CDR1 is SGDLS and CDR2 YYNGEE. Trimming left V 3 bases short and J 9 bases short, with 13 bases between. The CDR3 coding sequence is TGTGCCAGCAGCGAGGGACCCAGGGGTTCACCCCTCCACTTT. It translates to CASSEGPRGSPLHF.

Comments on this clonotype: A much larger clone is a single base away; this may be a read error. The chain recombines TRBV20-1 with TRBJ1-1; unclear D gene. V lost 0 bases and J 1 base, leaving 9 bases between the germline ends. The CDR3 runs to 14 residues. Germline loops: CDR1 DFQATT, CDR2 SNEGSKA (reference sequence). This chain's CDR3 is CSARDPGANTEAFF. DNA of the CDR3: TGCAGTGCTAGAGATCCGGGTGCGAACACTGAAGCTTTCTTT.

The chain employs TRBV7-3 and TRBJ2-2, with 7 bases that match TRBD2. This CDR3 is 17 amino acids long. The germline CDR1 and CDR2 sequences are SGHTA and FQGTGA. The V and J ends lost 5 bases and 4 bases, in that order; junction bases with no gene match: 13. DNA of the CDR3: TGTGCCAGCAGCGCAACACCCGGGACTATCACCACCGGGGAGCTGTTTTTT. Residues: CASSATPGTITTGELFF.

This clonotype was picked up a small number of times. This sequence joins TRBV12-3 or TRBV12-4 and TRBJ1-1; maybe TRBD1 (5 bases). The CDR3 has 12 residues. Trimming took off 2 bases at V and 11 bases at J, with 12 bases between the two ends. The CDR3 DNA reads as TGTGCCAGCAGTTTACTGACAGACAAGGCTTTCTTT. Its protein is CASSLLTDKAFF.

This clonotype was seen repeatedly, ten times or more. V gene TRBV10-2 combines with J gene TRBJ1-5, with D possibly being TRBD1 (5 bases). V was trimmed by 0 bases and J by 2 bases, leaving 8 bases between them. The CDR3 sequence is 15 residues long. CDR1 is WSHSY, CDR2 SAAADI, per germline. The CDR3 nucleotides are TGCGCCAGCAGTGAGTCGGGGGACGGCAATCAGCCCCAGCATTTT. Translation gives CASSESGDGNQPQHF.

This clonotype was seen ten or more times. The chain recombines TRBV15 with TRBJ2-7; unclear D gene. CDR3 length: 14 residues. V dropped 0 bases and J dropped 2 bases, with 8 bases sitting between them. Germline-derived CDR1 and CDR2 are LNHNV and YYDKDF (reference sequence). The CDR3 reads CATSRDRTTYEQYF. For the CDR3, the DNA is TGTGCCACCAGCAGAGACAGGACCACCTACGAGCAGTACTTC.

The chain employs TRBV24-1 and TRBJ1-2; maybe TRBD1 (6 bases). The V and J ends lost 5 bases and 4 bases respectively, with 10 bases between them. The length of the CDR3 is 13 residues. CDR1 KGHDR and CDR2 SFDVKD come from the germline V gene. CDR3 in amino acids: CATSAKGVYGYTF. CDR3 bases: TGTGCCACCAGTGCCAAGGGGGTCTATGGCTACACCTTC.

The CDR3 DNA sequence: TGTGCCAGCAGCTTAGAAGTAGGACCGGACAGGGGTGTCCCCTACGAGCAGTACTTC. This codes for CASSLEVGPDRGVPYEQYF. The rearrangement joins TRBV6-5 to TRBJ2-7, with 9 positions matching TRBD1. Unmatched junction bases numbered 20, after V lost 6 bases and J lost 2 bases. CDR1 and CDR2 from the germline V gene are MNHEY and SVGAGI. The CDR3 sequence is 19 residues long.

This clonotype was picked up a small number of times. The CDR3 DNA reads as TGTGCCAGCACCCTGACAGGGGAAGGTGACGGCTACACCTTC. Translated: CASTLTGEGDGYTF. The V and J genes are TRBV19 and TRBJ1-2; 8 bases match TRBD1. V shed 9 bases and J 8 bases; nucleotides not matched to a gene: 14. Germline V CDR1 and CDR2: LNHDA, SQIVND (reference sequence). This CDR3 region has 14 residues.

This clonotype was seen a handful of times. The V gene is TRBV2, the J gene TRBJ1-1, with D tentatively TRBD1 (5 bases). V dropped 7 bases and J dropped 5 bases, with 14 bases sitting between them. This CDR3 contains 13 residues. Germline-derived CDR1 and CDR2 are SNHLY and FYNNEI. The DNA for the CDR3 is TGTGCCAGCACGGGCCCCTGGGGGACTGAAGCTTTCTTT. It codes for CASTGPWGTEAFF.

This clonotype was seen a few times. This sequence joins TRBV7-2 and TRBJ2-5, with 7 bases matching TRBD1. With V trimmed by 5 bases and J by 5 bases, 11 bases remained unmatched. Germline V gene data show CDR1 as SGHTA and CDR2 as FQGNSA. The CDR3 has 15 residues. The CDR3 DNA reads TGTGCCAGCAGCAAAGTCACCGGGACAGTGGAGACCCAGTACTTC. Protein sequence: CASSKVTGTVETQYF.

The gene calls are TRBV7-3 and TRBJ2-7; TRBD2 is a possible D gene (6 bases). This CDR3 is built from 14 residues. Trimming removed 2 bases at V and 1 base at J, with 9 bases between. Germline V gene sequence: CDR1 SGHTA, CDR2 FQGTGA. CDR3 nucleotide sequence: TGTGCCAGCAGCTTAGGCGGGGTATCCTACGAGCAGTACTTC. Its translation is CASSLGGVSYEQYF.

This chain connects TRBV7-2 to TRBJ1-1, with a possible D match to TRBD1 (5 bases). Trimming pared 5 bases from V and 2 bases from J, leaving 12 bases between. The germline CDR1 and CDR2 sequences are SGHTA and FQGNSA. The CDR3 is 14 amino acids. The CDR3 coding sequence is TGTGCCAGCAGCCTCCGGGACTACAACACTGAAGCTTTCTTT. This gives the protein CASSLRDYNTEAFF.

There are many counts of this clonotype. The chain combines TRBV29-1 with TRBJ1-5; 8 bases map to TRBD1. V was clipped by 7 bases and J by 4 bases; unmatched bases: 3. The CDR3 extends over 12 amino acids. CDR1 and CDR2 from the germline V gene are SQVTM and ANQGSEA. The CDR3 DNA sequence: TGCAGCGGTGACAGGGGAAATCAGCCCCAGCATTTT. Amino acid sequence: CSGDRGNQPQHF. The full variable domain, in which reference TRBV29-1 and TRBJ1-5 provide the parts outside the CDR3, is SAVISQKPSRDICQRGTSLTIQCQVDSQVTMMFWYRQQPGQSLTLIATANQGSEATYESGFVIDKFPISRPNLTFSTLTVSNMSPEDSSIYLCSGDRGNQPQHFGDGTRLSIL.